Below are 24 T cell receptor beta chains sequenced from a single sample in a study of beta chain features in type 1 diabetes. Study-wide findings and caveats: Type 1 diabetes patients had moderately but significantly shorter TCRB CDR3s in all four CD4+ subsets.

What was sequenced were expressed TCRB transcripts, since all of the isolated RNA had been reverse transcribed. The table came from immunoSEQ multiplex PCR; TCRdb's copy has only in-frame clones and leaves some out. Of 600,000 to 700,000 clones in the sample, over 10% are singletons; the top ten hold 0.09% to 0.15%. No cognate antigen is known for these TCRs. Sequenced material: naive CD4+ T cells from blood. These receptors came from a man aged 25-45 years with type 1 diabetes.

This sequence joins TRBV7-9 and TRBJ1-4; D gene ambiguous. There are 14 residues in the CDR3. V lost 3 bases and J 0 bases, leaving 5 bases between the germline ends. Germline V gives CDR1 SEHNR, CDR2 FQNEAQ (reference sequence). CDR3 region: CASSFYATNEKLFF. The DNA of the CDR3 is TGTGCCAGCAGCTTCTATGCAACTAATGAAAAACTGTTTTTT.

The chain has TRBV9 and TRBJ1-2, with D perhaps TRBD1 (5 bases). V lost 0 bases to trimming and J lost 6 bases, with 9 bases between them. CDR3 size: 13 residues. Germline V gene sequence: CDR1 SGDLS, CDR2 YYNGEE. The CDR3 spells CASSVAGTDGYTF. The CDR3 DNA reads TGTGCCAGCAGCGTAGCAGGGACCGATGGCTACACCTTC.

The chain joins TRBV7-9 to TRBJ1-2; D is unclear. The V and J ends lost 1 base and 3 bases respectively, with 9 bases between them. The germline CDR1 and CDR2 sequences are SEHNR and FQNEAQ (reference sequence). This CDR3 is built from 14 residues. The CDR3, as DNA: TGTGCCAGCAGCTTAGGTAGCATGGACTATGGCTACACCTTC. Protein: CASSLGSMDYGYTF.

The V and J genes are TRBV5-4 and TRBJ1-2; D is possibly TRBD1 (6 bases). Germline assignment: CDR1 SGHNT and CDR2 YYREEE (reference sequence). The CDR3 length is 14 residues. V lost 4 bases and J lost 6, with 16 bases in between. The CDR3 DNA sequence: TGTGCCAGCAGCGCCACCGGGACACGGAATGGCTACACCTTC. Its protein product is CASSATGTRNGYTF.

This chain uses TRBV6-5 with TRBJ2-2, with D possibly being TRBD2 (6 bases). CDR3 length: 14 residues. V lost 4 bases, J lost 6 bases, and 12 bases lay in between. CDR1 and CDR2 (germline): MNHEY, SVGAGI. The CDR3 DNA follows: TGTGCCAGCAGTTGGCAAGGGGAGGCCGGGGAGCTGTTTTTT. Translated, it gives CASSWQGEAGELFF.

Concerning this clone: Additional DNA sequences in this sample encode the identical CDR3. V is TRBV7-6 and J is TRBJ2-3; 9 nucleotides match TRBD2. Germline CDR1 reads SGHVS; CDR2 reads FNYEAQ. V shed 3 bases, J shed 6 bases, and the junction held 4 bases outside the gene matches. This CDR3 spans 14 amino acids. DNA of the CDR3: TGTGCCAGCAGCTTGGCCAGCGGGGGGGATACGCAGTATTTT. The encoded protein is CASSLASGGDTQYF.

As for this clone: The same CDR3 can be traced to other DNA sequences in this sample. V usage is TRBV9 and J usage is TRBJ1-6; 9 bases line up with TRBD1. This CDR3 region has 15 residues. V gave up 0 bases and J gave up 6 bases; unmatched junction bases: 1. CDR1 SGDLS and CDR2 YYNGEE come from the germline V gene. The CDR3 nucleotides read TGTGCCAGCAGCGTAGGACAGGGGGGTAATTCACCCCTCCACTTT. Translating it yields CASSVGQGGNSPLHF.

The sample holds a few counts of this clone. This sequence joins TRBV7-9 and TRBJ1-2; D not resolved. There are 15 residues in the CDR3. V gave up 3 bases and J gave up 5 bases, with 16 bases separating them. Germline-derived CDR1 and CDR2 are SEHNR and FQNEAQ (reference sequence). CDR3 amino acids: CASSLGSTIAYGYTF. CDR3 bases: TGTGCCAGCAGCTTGGGGAGTACTATAGCATATGGCTACACCTTC.

This clone was recorded a few times. The rearrangement links TRBV7-2 to TRBJ2-5; no clear D. With 1 base removed from V and 6 bases from J, the gap between germline ends came to 18 bases. Germline CDR1 reads SGHTA; CDR2 reads FQGNSA. The CDR3 contains 16 residues. The CDR3 spells CASSLVPGASIQTQYF. The DNA for the CDR3 is TGTGCCAGCAGCTTAGTTCCGGGCGCCTCCATTCAGACCCAGTACTTC.

The chain uses TRBV4-2 and TRBJ1-6, with D hard to call. Trimming cost V 0 bases and J 8 bases, with 8 bases left between them. The germline gives CDR1 LGHNA, CDR2 YNFKEQ. This CDR3 region has 14 residues. The CDR3 DNA sequence: TGTGCCAGCAGCCAAGAGGCAGTGTATTCACCCCTCCACTTT. Translation gives CASSQEAVYSPLHF.

This clone has more than one count but fewer than ten. This sequence joins TRBV4-3 and TRBJ1-6; the match to TRBD1 covers 7 bases. J lost 4 bases, V lost 2 bases, and 2 bases had no gene match. CDR3 length: 15 residues. CDR1 and CDR2 (germline): LGHNA, YSLEER. CDR3 DNA sequence: TGCGCCAGCAGCCAACAGGGGGATTATAATTCACCCCTCCACTTT. It codes for CASSQQGDYNSPLHF.

This clone was observed a few times. The chain uses TRBV5-1 and TRBJ2-3; 7 bases fit TRBD2. The CDR3 is 15 residues long. Trimming removed 3 bases from V and 4 bases from J; junction bases left unmatched: 8. CDR1 and CDR2 from the germline V gene are SGHRS and YFSETQ. CDR3 amino acids: CASSWASGGADTQYF. CDR3 DNA: TGCGCCAGCAGCTGGGCTAGCGGAGGGGCAGATACGCAGTATTTT.

This clone was seen a handful of times. Written as DNA, the CDR3 is TGTGCCTGGAGTGTGGACTTTCGCTCTGGAAACACCATATATTTT. It yields the protein CAWSVDFRSGNTIYF. The gene calls are TRBV30 and TRBJ1-3; no firm D call. CDR1 and CDR2 (germline): GTSNPN, SVGIG (reference sequence). The V gene lost 0 bases and the J gene lost 0 bases, with 9 bases spanning the gap. This CDR3 contains 15 residues.

This clone was found a few times. This chain joins TRBV28 and TRBJ1-5; TRBD1 is a possible D gene (5 bases). The V end lost 1 base, the J end lost 2 bases, and 12 bases lay between the germline ends. The CDR3 totals 16 residues. CDR1 is MDHEN, CDR2 SYDVKM, per germline. This chain's CDR3 is CASSLSWRGGNQPQHF. The DNA for the CDR3 is TGTGCCAGCAGTTTATCATGGAGGGGTGGCAATCAGCCCCAGCATTTT. Looking up the rest from reference TRBV28 and TRBJ1-5 gives the full variable domain: DVKVTQSSRYLVKRTGEKVFLECVQDMDHENMFWYRQDPGLGLRLIYFSYDVKMKEKGDIPEGYSVSREKKERFSLILESASTNQTSMYLCASSLSWRGGNQPQHFGDGTRLSIL.

This sequence joins TRBV5-4 and TRBJ2-5; D call uncertain. CDR1 SGHNT and CDR2 YYREEE come from the germline V gene (reference sequence). Between the trimmed V and J ends, which lost 2 bases and 0 bases, there was a span of 5 bases. The CDR3 length is 13 residues. CDR3 sequence reads: CASSLQYQETQYF. The CDR3 coding sequence is TGTGCCAGCAGCTTACAGTACCAAGAGACCCAGTACTTC.

This clone was seen more than once but under ten times. The chain recombines TRBV6-5 with TRBJ2-5; the D gene could be TRBD1 or TRBD2 (5 bases each). The germline gives CDR1 MNHEY, CDR2 SVGAGI. The CDR3 runs to 15 residues. V lost 2 bases and J lost 5, with 15 bases in between. CDR3 loop: CASSYEGYPSETQYF. In nucleotides, the CDR3 is TGTGCCAGCAGTTACGAGGGGTATCCTTCGGAGACCCAGTACTTC.

This clone has just a few counts. The V gene is TRBV27, the J gene TRBJ1-2; D remains unclear. CDR1 is MNHEY, CDR2 SMNVEV, per germline (reference sequence). The CDR3 is made up of 14 amino acids. The germline V and J ends were trimmed by 6 bases and 2 bases, with 13 bases remaining between them. The CDR3 coding sequence is TGTGCCAGCAGCTGGACCGCAAACAACTATGGCTACACCTTC. Protein: CASSWTANNYGYTF.

Notes on this clone: Other DNA sequences in the same sample also yield this CDR3. The chain recombines TRBV7-9 with TRBJ2-7; 8 nucleotides agree with TRBD1. This CDR3 has 15 residues. The V segment lost 1 base and the J segment 1 base; nucleotides outside the gene matches: 3. The germline V gene has CDR1 SEHNR and CDR2 FQNEAQ (reference sequence). CDR3 sequence: CASSLGQGISYEQYF. CDR3 coding DNA: TGTGCCAGCAGCTTAGGACAGGGGATTTCCTACGAGCAGTACTTC.

In this sample, this clone turned up once. The J gene is TRBJ2-5, the V gene TRBV28; D not certain. V lost 5 bases, J lost 3 bases, and 16 bases lay in between. The CDR3 runs 15 residues. CDR1 and CDR2 from the germline V gene are MDHEN and SYDVKM. This CDR3 is CASSPNPSDKETQYF. CDR3 nucleotides: TGTGCCAGCAGTCCTAACCCCAGCGACAAAGAGACCCAGTACTTC.

This chain links TRBV4-1 with TRBJ1-1; D is perhaps TRBD1 (5 bases). The CDR3 consists of 15 residues. Germline lookup yields CDR1 MGHRA and CDR2 YSYEKL. The V gene lost 0 bases and the J gene lost 5 bases, with 13 bases spanning the gap. The CDR3 here is CASSQDGRGQTEAFF. The CDR3 DNA reads as TGCGCCAGCAGCCAAGATGGGAGGGGTCAGACTGAAGCTTTCTTT.

The chain uses TRBV7-9 and TRBJ1-6; no clear D gene. The CDR3 runs to 12 residues. The germline V and J ends were trimmed by 2 bases and 7 bases, with 3 bases remaining between them. Germline CDR1 is SEHNR and CDR2 is FQNEAQ (reference sequence). CDR3 loop: CASSLMNSPLHF. Here the CDR3 DNA reads TGTGCCAGCAGCTTAATGAATTCACCCCTCCACTTT.

The V gene is TRBV6-5, the J gene TRBJ1-4; the D is unclear. Germline CDR1 and CDR2: MNHEY and SVGAGI. V lost 5 bases and J lost 4, with 11 bases in between. CDR3 length: 14 residues. CDR3 sequence: CASSDLGFNEKLFF. The CDR3 region has the DNA TGTGCCAGCAGTGATCTTGGATTTAATGAAAAACTGTTTTTT.

This clone was seen a handful of times. This chain connects TRBV13 to TRBJ1-2, with D perhaps TRBD1 (5 bases). Germline V gene lookup returns CDR1 PRHDT and CDR2 FYEKMQ (reference sequence). V was pared by 5 bases and J by 4 bases, with 17 bases between. CDR3 length equals 15 residues. The CDR3 region is CASSEILGDGYGYTF. CDR3 sequence (DNA): TGTGCCAGCAGCGAGATTCTGGGGGACGGCTATGGCTACACCTTC.

The chain joins TRBV5-1 to TRBJ1-2, with TRBD1 matching over 8 bases. The CDR3 consists of 13 residues. The ends lost 3 bases at V and 2 bases at J; junction bases unmatched: 0. In germline, CDR1 is SGHRS, CDR2 YFSETQ. The CDR3 region is CASSWDRNYGYTF. The CDR3 DNA follows: TGCGCCAGCAGCTGGGACAGGAACTATGGCTACACCTTC.